The 23 T cell receptor beta chains in this list originate from one sample, sequenced in a study of blood T cell repertoires in COVID-19. Data came from immunoSEQ multiplex PCR; TCRdb stores just in-frame clones and leaves some out. This table holds some 80,000 clones, 80% to 95% found once. Sequenced input: peripheral blood. These receptor sequences come from a woman aged 80 or over with acute or convalescent COVID-19.

This clone occurred once. The rearrangement joins TRBV29-1 to TRBJ1-4; D gene ambiguous. V lost 4 bases and J 4 bases, leaving 10 bases between the germline ends. The CDR3 covers 13 residues. Germline lookup yields CDR1 SQVTM and CDR2 ANQGSEA. CDR3 DNA sequence: TGCAGCGTTGCCGGGAGATTTAATGAAAAACTGTTTTTT. Amino acid sequence: CSVAGRFNEKLFF.

This clone has only a few counts. V usage is TRBV7-3 and J usage is TRBJ1-1; tentatively, D is TRBD1 (6 bases). The CDR3 spans 16 residues. Per the germline V gene, CDR1 is SGHTA and CDR2 is FQGTGA. With 5 bases removed from V and 4 bases from J, the gap between germline ends came to 20 bases. The CDR3 sequence: CASSRSSTGFSTEAFF. CDR3 nucleotide sequence: TGTGCCAGCAGCAGATCCTCAACAGGGTTCAGCACTGAAGCTTTCTTT.

The genes are TRBV19 and TRBJ1-2; D gene unclear. The CDR3 spans 14 residues. Per the germline V gene, CDR1 is LNHDA and CDR2 is SQIVND (reference sequence). The V gene lost 3 bases and the J gene lost 3 bases, with 11 bases spanning the gap. The CDR3 bases are TGTGCCAGTAGTATGTCTTTGCAGGACTATGGCTACACCTTC. Its translation: CASSMSLQDYGYTF.

The chain is built from TRBV10-3 and TRBJ1-1; TRBD1 is a possible D gene (6 bases). CDR3 length: 17 amino acids. Trimming took 11 bases from V and 2 from J, leaving 27 bases between them. Germline-derived CDR1 and CDR2 are ENHRY and SYGVKD. CDR3 nucleotides: TGTGCCTCGTCGCCAGAGATACTCGGACAGTTTAACACTGAAGCTTTCTTT. Residues: CASSPEILGQFNTEAFF.

This chain links TRBV5-1 with TRBJ2-3; maybe TRBD1 (6 bases). The CDR3 is 15 amino acids. Germline V gives CDR1 SGHRS, CDR2 YFSETQ. V was clipped by 4 bases and J by 2 bases, with 14 bases between them. The CDR3 DNA reads as TGCGCCAGCAGCCCTGGACAGTTCCCCACAGATACGCAGTATTTT. It specifies CASSPGQFPTDTQYF.

As for this clone: The germline gene is not matched at one end of the junction; a read error may be the cause. This rearrangement joins TRBV20-1 to TRBJ1-2; unclear D gene. The germline gives CDR1 DFQATT, CDR2 SNEGSKA (reference sequence). This CDR3 region has 11 residues. CDR3 residues: CGALENYGYTF. The DNA for the CDR3 is TGTGGAGCCCTAGAAAACTATGGCTACACCTTC.

The count of this clone is one. The chain has TRBV28 and TRBJ1-5; 9 bases are shared with TRBD1. Losses at the gene ends were 3 bases for V and 5 bases for J; bases not matched to a gene: 2. The V gene's germline CDR1 is MDHEN and CDR2 SYDVKM. This CDR3 is built from 14 residues. CDR3 nucleotide sequence: TGTGCCAGCAGTTTGACAGGGGGGGATCAGCCCCAGCATTTT. Its translation is CASSLTGGDQPQHF.

The chain combines TRBV19 with TRBJ2-2; 12 nucleotides line up with TRBD1. Germline trimming cut 4 bases from V and 8 bases from J; bases unmatched to any gene: 2. Germline CDR1 reads LNHDA; CDR2 reads SQIVND (reference sequence). The CDR3 sequence is 14 residues long. The CDR3 loop reads CASSRDRGLGELFF. In DNA form, the CDR3 reads TGTGCCAGTAGTAGGGACAGGGGGCTGGGGGAGCTGTTTTTT.

J is TRBJ2-6 and V is TRBV18, with TRBD1 matching over 7 bases. The V segment lost 1 base and the J segment 2 bases; nucleotides outside the gene matches: 5. The germline gives CDR1 KGHSH, CDR2 LQKENI. The CDR3 is 17 amino acids. The CDR3 region has the DNA TGTGCCAGCTCACCACGGGTACAGGGGACTGGGGCCAACGTCCTGACTTTC. This gives the protein CASSPRVQGTGANVLTF.

The chain uses TRBV6-1 and TRBJ1-2, with 7 nucleotides matching TRBD1. Losses at the gene ends were 2 bases for V and 4 bases for J; bases not matched to a gene: 4. The germline V gene has CDR1 MNHNS and CDR2 SASEGT. The CDR3 covers 14 residues. CDR3 sequence: CASSERGDSYGYTF. For the CDR3, the DNA is TGTGCCAGCAGTGAAAGGGGGGACAGCTATGGCTACACCTTC.

The CDR3, as DNA: TGTGCCAGCAGCTTAGTTGCGGGGGAGGGCACAGATACGCAGTATTTT. Translating it yields CASSLVAGEGTDTQYF. V and J are TRBV7-9 and TRBJ2-3; 7 bases are a match to TRBD2. CDR3 length: 16 residues. Trimming cost V 1 base and J 1 base; bases outside gene matches: 5. CDR1 is SEHNR and CDR2 is FQNEAQ in the germline V gene (reference sequence).

The CDR3 here is CASSPGTEYEQYF. The DNA for the CDR3 is TGTGCCAGCTCACCTGGGACAGAGTACGAGCAGTACTTC. The genes are TRBV18 and TRBJ2-7; 7 nucleotides line up with TRBD1. In germline, CDR1 is KGHSH, CDR2 LQKENI. This CDR3 comprises 13 residues. V lost 3 bases, J lost 4 bases, and 3 bases stayed unmatched. The whole variable domain, filled in from reference TRBV18 and TRBJ2-7, reads NAGVMQNPRHLVRRRGQEARLRCSPMKGHSHVYWYRQLPEEGLKFMVYLQKENIIDESGMPKERFSAEFPKEGPSILRIQQVVRGDSAAYFCASSPGTEYEQYFGPGTRLTVT.

V and J are TRBV6-6 and TRBJ2-2; 9 bases fit TRBD2. Germline lookup yields CDR1 MNHNY and CDR2 SVGAGI (reference sequence). V gave up 5 bases and J gave up 8 bases; unmatched junction bases: 3. The CDR3 is 13 amino acids. In DNA form, the CDR3 reads TGTGCCAGCAGTCCTAGCGGGAAGGGGGAGCTGTTTTTT. Translated, it gives CASSPSGKGELFF.

J is TRBJ1-6 and V is TRBV4-3; D is uncertain. The germline gives CDR1 LGHNA, CDR2 YSLEER. CDR3 length equals 16 residues. V was pared by 0 bases and J by 3 bases, with 9 bases between. Here the CDR3 DNA reads TGCGCCAGCAGCCAAGATCGGGGTGGCTATAATTCACCCCTCCACTTT. As protein: CASSQDRGGYNSPLHF.

This sequence joins TRBV28 and TRBJ2-3; 11 bases map to TRBD2. This CDR3 has 17 amino acids. V dropped 4 bases and J dropped 7; count of bases not matched to a gene: 13. Germline V lookup: CDR1 MDHEN, CDR2 SYDVKM. The CDR3 region has the DNA TGTGCCAGCAGTTCCTACGGGACTAGCGGAGTCCGTTATACGCAGTATTTT. Encoded protein: CASSSYGTSGVRYTQYF. Together with reference TRBV28 and TRBJ2-3, the CDR3 gives the full variable domain: DVKVTQSSRYLVKRTGEKVFLECVQDMDHENMFWYRQDPGLGLRLIYFSYDVKMKEKGDIPEGYSVSREKKERFSLILESASTNQTSMYLCASSSYGTSGVRYTQYFGPGTRLTVL.

The V gene is TRBV3-1 (or the pseudogene TRBV3-2), the J gene TRBJ2-4; 8 bases agree with TRBD1. CDR3 length: 14 residues. Germline loops: CDR1 LGHDT, CDR2 YNNKEL (reference sequence). Germline trimming cut 1 base from V and 7 bases from J; bases unmatched to any gene: 3. Here the CDR3 DNA reads TGTGCCAGCAGCCAAGCAGGGGGCAGTAACATTCAGTACTTC. Translating gives CASSQAGGSNIQYF.

V gene TRBV7-9 combines with J gene TRBJ1-2, with D uncertain. Germline V gene data show CDR1 as SEHNR and CDR2 as FQNEAQ (reference sequence). V was shortened by 5 bases and J by 4 bases, with 11 bases between the two germline ends. CDR3 length: 13 amino acids. The CDR3 region has the DNA TGTGCCAGCAGCGAAATGGGAGGCTATGGCTACACCTTC. Its protein is CASSEMGGYGYTF.

The chain has TRBV27 and TRBJ1-1; no firm D call. V was cut by 3 bases and J by 1 base, with 6 bases left in between. In germline, CDR1 is MNHEY, CDR2 SMNVEV (reference sequence). The CDR3 contains 13 residues. The CDR3 DNA sequence: TGTGCCAGCAGTTTTTCTTGGAACACTGAAGCTTTCTTT. Translated, it gives CASSFSWNTEAFF.

The V and J genes are TRBV11-2 and TRBJ2-5; 9 positions agree with TRBD1. The CDR3 spans 16 residues. Germline CDR1 SGHAT, CDR2 FQNNGV. V was pared by 3 bases and J by 6 bases, with 11 bases of the junction left unmatched. The CDR3 nucleotides are TGTGCCAGCAGCTTGAGAAGGGGACAGGGACGTCAGACCCAGTACTTC. Translated, it gives CASSLRRGQGRQTQYF. Complete variable domain (other parts from reference TRBV11-2 and TRBJ2-5): EAGVAQSPRYKIIEKRQSVAFWCNPISGHATLYWYQQILGQGPKLLIQFQNNGVVDDSQLPKDRFSAERLKGVDSTLKIQPAKLEDSAVYLCASSLRRGQGRQTQYFGPGTRLLVL.

CDR3: CASSTTTGTSVYNEQFF. The CDR3 DNA sequence: TGCGCCAGCAGCACGACCACCGGGACTAGCGTGTACAATGAGCAGTTCTTC. The V call is TRBV5-1, the J call TRBJ2-1; the match to TRBD2 covers 10 bases. The junction had 11 bases not matched to a gene; V was cut back by 4 bases and J by 4 bases. The CDR3 extends over 17 amino acids. Per germline, CDR1 SGHRS and CDR2 YFSETQ.

The chain recombines TRBV4-2 with TRBJ2-3; 9 bases map to TRBD2. CDR1 and CDR2 from the germline V gene are LGHNA and YNFKEQ. The length of the CDR3 is 17 residues. The V and J ends lost 0 bases and 2 bases, in that order; junction bases with no gene match: 6. CDR3 coding DNA: TGTGCCAGCAGCCAAGATGGCCCTAGCGGGGACACAGATACGCAGTATTTT. Translating gives CASSQDGPSGDTDTQYF.

The V and J genes are TRBV7-3 and TRBJ2-2, with D possibly being TRBD2 (5 bases). V was shortened by 8 bases and J by 3 bases, with 13 bases between the two germline ends. Germline V lookup: CDR1 SGHTA, CDR2 FQGTGA. The CDR3 sequence is 14 residues long. CDR3 amino acids: CASLEDGYTGELFF. Here the CDR3 DNA reads TGTGCCAGCTTGGAGGACGGTTACACCGGGGAGCTGTTTTTT.

V gene TRBV15 combines with J gene TRBJ2-1; D is possibly TRBD2 (5 bases). The CDR3 extends over 15 amino acids. Trimming stripped 1 base from V and 2 bases from J, with 9 bases between. The germline V gene encodes CDR1 LNHNV and CDR2 YYDKDF (reference sequence). CDR3 DNA: TGTGCCACCAGCAGAGTGAGGGCTGCCTACAATGAGCAGTTCTTC. Translated, it gives CATSRVRAAYNEQFF.